These 21 T cell receptor beta chains originate from one sample sequenced in a study of T cell responses to AZD1222 COVID-19 vaccine. The protocol was immunoSEQ multiplex PCR, while the TCRdb copy is restricted to in-frame clones and leaves out a portion. In all, the sample yields about 140,000 clones. Input material: peripheral blood. These receptors came from an adult in good health.

The chain combines TRBV3-1 (or the pseudogene TRBV3-2) with TRBJ1-3; 8 positions match TRBD1. CDR1 and CDR2 from the germline V gene are LGHDT and YNNKEL (reference sequence). The J segment lost 8 bases and the V segment lost 1 base, leaving 10 bases of the junction unmatched. The CDR3 extends over 16 amino acids. The CDR3 DNA sequence: TGTGCCAGCAGCCAAGGCCGGACAGGGCTGGGCCACACCATATATTTT. Protein: CASSQGRTGLGHTIYF.

The chain couples TRBV11-2 to TRBJ1-6; 9 bases map to TRBD1. This CDR3 is built from 16 residues. CDR1 is SGHAT, CDR2 FQNNGV, per germline. V shed 3 bases and J 7 bases; nucleotides not matched to a gene: 7. The CDR3 DNA is TGTGCCAGCAGCTTTCCGGGACAGGGTTCAAATTCACCCCTCCACTTT. Translated: CASSFPGQGSNSPLHF.

The chain combines TRBV5-1 with TRBJ1-4; the D is unclear. Deletions cut 4 bases from V and 0 bases from J, with 10 bases between. The CDR3 length is 15 residues. The V gene's germline CDR1 is SGHRS and CDR2 YFSETQ. Written as DNA, the CDR3 is TGCGCCAGCAGCAGAAGGGAGGCAACTAATGAAAAACTGTTTTTT. Translation: CASSRREATNEKLFF.

This chain uses TRBV29-1 with TRBJ1-1; no reliable D call. Trimming cost V 7 bases and J 1 base, with 16 bases left between them. This CDR3 has 14 amino acids. The germline V gene encodes CDR1 SQVTM and CDR2 ANQGSEA. CDR3 in DNA: TGCAGCGCCGTTCCTGGGCGGAAGAACACTGAAGCTTTCTTT. As protein: CSAVPGRKNTEAFF.

In the case of this clone: The sample holds other DNA sequences that translate to the same CDR3. The V and J genes are TRBV15 and TRBJ1-1, with a tentative D call TRBD1 (6 bases). Germline CDR1 LNHNV, CDR2 YYDKDF (reference sequence). Trimming stripped 0 bases from V and 6 bases from J, with 8 bases between. This CDR3 is 13 amino acids long. The CDR3 region has the DNA TGTGCCACCAGCAGAGATAGGGGGGCTGAAGCTTTCTTT. It codes for CATSRDRGAEAFF.

V is TRBV27 and J is TRBJ2-7; D may correspond to TRBD1 or TRBD2 (5 bases each). Trimming took off 9 bases at V and 3 bases at J, with 12 bases between the two ends. The CDR3 sequence is 12 residues long. The germline CDR1 and CDR2 sequences are MNHEY and SMNVEV (reference sequence). The CDR3 protein is CARGDGGYEQYF. The CDR3 DNA reads TGTGCCAGGGGGGACGGAGGCTACGAGCAGTACTTC.

On this clone itself: Sequence at one end of the junction differs from germline and may be a read error. This rearrangement joins TRBV28 to TRBJ1-5, with D unresolved. Germline loops: CDR1 MDHEN, CDR2 SYDVKM. CDR3 length: 13 residues. The chain's CDR3 is CASSTTSTQPQHF. The CDR3 nucleotides are TGTGCCAGCAGCACTACTAGCACTCAGCCCCAGCATTTT.

The chain couples TRBV9 to TRBJ2-7; a weak D match, TRBD2 (5 bases). This CDR3 is 17 amino acids long. The V gene's germline CDR1 is SGDLS and CDR2 YYNGEE. Deletions cut 4 bases from V and 0 bases from J, with 20 bases between. The CDR3 region has the DNA TGTGCCAGCAGCCCAGATCCTAGCAACCGCCGCTCCTACGAGCAGTACTTC. Encoded protein: CASSPDPSNRRSYEQYF.

This rearrangement joins TRBV12-3 or TRBV12-4 to TRBJ1-2; 9 bases align to TRBD1. J was trimmed by 8 bases and V by 5 bases; bases with no gene match: 6. There are 13 residues in the CDR3. The DNA of the CDR3 is TGTGCCAGCAGTCCGGGACAGGGATGGGGCTACACCTTC. Protein: CASSPGQGWGYTF.

The V and J genes are TRBV6-5 and TRBJ2-4, with D possibly TRBD1 on 5 matching bases. The germline gives CDR1 MNHEY, CDR2 SVGAGI. The V and J ends lost 4 bases and 0 bases respectively, with 7 bases between them. This CDR3 comprises 14 residues. CDR3 DNA: TGTGCCAGCAGTTGGACATTAGCCAAAAACATTCAGTACTTC. Translation gives CASSWTLAKNIQYF.

The chain joins TRBV7-9 to TRBJ1-2; 9 bases are shared with TRBD1. V dropped 6 bases and J dropped 4; count of bases not matched to a gene: 3. CDR1 and CDR2 (germline): SEHNR, FQNEAQ (reference sequence). This CDR3 spans 13 amino acids. The CDR3 sequence is CASSRTGAYGYTF. CDR3 DNA sequence: TGTGCCAGCAGTAGGACAGGGGCCTATGGCTACACCTTC.

The chain has TRBV19 and TRBJ1-5; no definite D call. Germline V gene sequence: CDR1 LNHDA, CDR2 SQIVND (reference sequence). Trimming left V 6 bases short and J 10 bases short, with 16 bases between. The CDR3 is 13 residues long. The CDR3 sequence is CASRGRILGPQHF. Written as DNA, the CDR3 is TGTGCCAGTAGGGGCAGGATTTTAGGCCCCCAGCATTTT.

The gene calls are TRBV21-1 and TRBJ1-4; the table's D call TRBD1 went unverified against the DNA. TRBV21-1 is marked as a pseudogene. This CDR3 is 15 amino acids long. In DNA form, the CDR3 reads TGTGCCAGCAGCAAAGGACAGGGTACTAATGAAAAACTGTTTTTT. This codes for CASSKGQGTNEKLFF.

This chain uses TRBV5-1 with TRBJ1-1; D is perhaps TRBD1 (6 bases). Germline V gives CDR1 SGHRS, CDR2 YFSETQ. This CDR3 is built from 15 residues. V gave up 1 base and J gave up 5 bases, with 15 bases separating them. The CDR3 region has the DNA TGCGCCAGCAGCTTGTCACAGGGAGTAGGGACTGAAGCTTTCTTT. This gives the protein CASSLSQGVGTEAFF.

J is TRBJ2-5 and V is TRBV13; TRBD1 matches at 7 bases. Germline V gene sequence: CDR1 PRHDT, CDR2 FYEKMQ (reference sequence). The CDR3 is 15 residues long. The V segment lost 5 bases and the J segment 1 base; nucleotides outside the gene matches: 7. The CDR3, as DNA: TGTGCCAGCAGCACCCGGGACAGTAGCCAAGAGACCCAGTACTTC. Translating gives CASSTRDSSQETQYF.

V is TRBV28 and J is TRBJ1-5; D may be TRBD1 (5 bases). V lost 6 bases and J 2 bases, leaving 14 bases between the germline ends. The germline V gene encodes CDR1 MDHEN and CDR2 SYDVKM. The CDR3 consists of 15 residues. CDR3 nucleotides: TGTGCCAGCAGACCGCAGGGAGGAGGCAATCAGCCCCAGCATTTT. Translated, it gives CASRPQGGGNQPQHF. The variable domain in full, completed from reference TRBV28 and TRBJ1-5, reads DVKVTQSSRYLVKRTGEKVFLECVQDMDHENMFWYRQDPGLGLRLIYFSYDVKMKEKGDIPEGYSVSREKKERFSLILESASTNQTSMYLCASRPQGGGNQPQHFGDGTRLSIL.

The chain couples TRBV9 to TRBJ2-3, with D possibly called TRBD1 or TRBD2 (6 bases each). This CDR3 comprises 15 residues. Germline V lookup: CDR1 SGDLS, CDR2 YYNGEE. The germline V and J ends were trimmed by 0 bases and 4 bases, with 12 bases remaining between them. Here the CDR3 reads CASSVGGGKADTQYF. The CDR3 nucleotides read TGTGCCAGCAGCGTAGGAGGGGGGAAAGCAGATACGCAGTATTTT.

The rearrangement joins TRBV5-1 to TRBJ1-5; TRBD1 might be the D (5 bases). There are 15 residues in the CDR3. Germline lookup yields CDR1 SGHRS and CDR2 YFSETQ. Deletions cut 0 bases from V and 2 bases from J, with 9 bases between. The CDR3 bases are TGCGCCAGCAGCTTGGAGGGGTTCGGCAATCAGCCCCAGCATTTT. It codes for CASSLEGFGNQPQHF.

V usage is TRBV4-2 and J usage is TRBJ1-1, with D possibly TRBD1 on 5 matching bases. The CDR3 is made up of 17 amino acids. From germline, CDR1 is LGHNA and CDR2 YNFKEQ. V dropped 4 bases and J dropped 0 bases, with 18 bases sitting between them. The DNA of the CDR3 is TGTGCCAGCAGCCCCACTGGGGCAGTGCACTTGAACACTGAAGCTTTCTTT. Translated: CASSPTGAVHLNTEAFF.

The J gene is TRBJ2-1, the V gene TRBV29-1, with a possible D match to TRBD2 (5 bases). Germline CDR1 SQVTM, CDR2 ANQGSEA. The CDR3 is 13 residues long. Trimming left V 7 bases short and J 10 bases short, with 20 bases between. The CDR3 reads CSAEGGRNGEQFF. The CDR3 nucleotides are TGCAGCGCCGAAGGAGGCAGAAATGGGGAGCAGTTCTTC.

The CDR3 loop reads CASSPFPVNTEAFF. As DNA, the CDR3 is TGCGCCAGCAGCCCCTTCCCGGTGAACACTGAAGCTTTCTTT. The genes are TRBV5-1 and TRBJ1-1; D is undetermined. Deletions cut 4 bases from V and 0 bases from J, with 10 bases between. CDR1 and CDR2 from the germline V gene are SGHRS and YFSETQ. This CDR3 region has 14 residues.